The 2 T cell receptor beta chains in this list originate from one sample, sequenced in a study of cytomegalovirus exposure and HLA in healthy donors. PCR primers comprised 60 Vbeta and 13 Jbeta primers. The assay was immunoSEQ multiplex PCR, and TCRdb's table has in-frame clones only and misses some. The sample includes approximately 170,000 clones, roughly 80% of them seen just once. Specimen: PBMCs. These receptors all stem from a woman aged 18-30 years in good health and CMV-seronegative.

This rearrangement joins TRBV27 to TRBJ1-5; 8 bases align to TRBD1. The germline V gene has CDR1 MNHEY and CDR2 SMNVEV (reference sequence). V trimming: 5 bases; J trimming: 3 bases; junction bases outside the gene matches: 3. The CDR3 is 14 amino acids. The DNA of the CDR3 is TGTGCCAGCAGTGGACAGGGTCTCAATCAGCCCCAGCATTTT. This codes for CASSGQGLNQPQHF.

This chain links TRBV15 with TRBJ2-7; 8 positions agree with TRBD1. The germline V gene encodes CDR1 LNHNV and CDR2 YYDKDF (reference sequence). CDR3 length: 13 amino acids. Trimming cost V 2 bases and J 5 bases; bases outside gene matches: 2. CDR3 loop: CATSRRTGNEQYF. For the CDR3, the DNA is TGTGCCACCAGCAGAAGGACAGGGAACGAGCAGTACTTC.